This T cell receptor beta chain was identified in a study of blood T cell repertoires in COVID-19. Study-level information: Italy, Spain and the United States were the sources of the convalescent and acute COVID-19 samples. PBMCs, B-cell-depleted T cells, or T cells were the source of the cDNA or gDNA that made up the material.

Looked up from germline, CDR1 is SGHRS and CDR2 is YFSETQ. The trim removed 4 bases at V and 3 bases at J, leaving 9 bases unmatched. The CDR3 is made up of 16 amino acids. Methods used by the authors: Reference gene primers were amplified, and this amplification served to estimate nucleated cell counts. Measured with immunoSEQ multiplex PCR; TCRdb has only the in-frame clones, and not every one. The V and J calls and clone size were taken over from that table, and D and trimming were inferred from the DNA. The repertoire holds fewer than 250,000 clones, with 83% as singletons. This clone has only one observation.

Sequencing was performed on peripheral blood. The clonotype comes from a woman aged 35 to 49 with active or convalescent COVID-19. This chain connects TRBV5-1 to TRBJ1-1; 10 nucleotides line up with TRBD1. CDR3 protein: CASSPVDRGRDTEAFF. CDR3 coding DNA: TGCGCCAGCAGCCCCGTCGACAGGGGGCGCGACACTGAAGCTTTCTTT.